This record concerns one T cell receptor (beta chain) sequence. Its antigen is unidentified. The entry originates in a study of identical twins. Overall study results and limits: Fewer insertions marked abundant cord blood beta clonotypes; young adult naive trended weakly, memory not at all. Excess twin sharing in beta out-of-frame sequences was weaker. Out-of-frame TCR alpha sharing in monozygotic twins exceeded recombination model predictions. Invariant T cells like MAIT and iNKT could partly confound the zero-insertion analyses.

Germline assignment: CDR1 SEHNR and CDR2 FQNEAQ (reference sequence). The CDR3 has 13 residues. Trimming cost V 5 bases and J 11 bases, with 17 bases left between them. TCRdb passed the 5' RACE reads through MiXCR, listing each CDR3 protein once. The sample carries 1.5 million to 2 million distinct CDR3 sequences, 32% recorded once. The sequencing sample was made of cord blood. The sequence was obtained from a newborn girl in good health. The chain recombines TRBV7-9 with TRBJ2-3; D is unclear. In nucleotides, the CDR3 is TGTGCCAGCAGCAAGTGGACCGGGTCCCAGCAGTATTTT. Its translation: CASSKWTGSQQYF.